The 3 T cell receptor beta chains in this list originate from one sample, sequenced in a study of blood T cell repertoires in COVID-19. The assay was immunoSEQ multiplex PCR, and TCRdb's table has in-frame clones only and misses some. The repertoire has around 260,000 clones, approximately 91% of them found once; the top ten carry 2.2%. The sample was peripheral blood. Receptor source: a woman in her twenties or thirties with COVID-19, enrolled during active disease.

A single count supports this clone. The chain links TRBV2 to TRBJ2-1; weak D call: TRBD2 (7 bases). Germline V gene lookup returns CDR1 SNHLY and CDR2 FYNNEI. V gave up 6 bases and J gave up 7 bases, with 19 bases separating them. This CDR3 spans 15 amino acids. This chain's CDR3 is CASSGSRGRGNEQFF. As DNA, the CDR3 is TGTGCCAGCAGCGGGAGCCGGGGGAGGGGGAATGAGCAGTTCTTC.

The J gene is TRBJ2-1, the V gene TRBV11-2; the match to TRBD1 covers 9 bases. V lost 0 bases, J lost 6 bases, and 3 bases stayed unmatched. From germline, CDR1 is SGHAT and CDR2 FQNNGV. The CDR3 sequence is 15 residues long. The CDR3 here is CASSLEQGASNEQFF. In DNA, the CDR3 is TGTGCCAGCAGCTTAGAACAGGGGGCCAGCAATGAGCAGTTCTTC.

This rearrangement joins TRBV5-1 to TRBJ2-1; 9 bases agree with TRBD2. The length of the CDR3 is 15 residues. The V segment lost 8 bases and the J segment 8 bases; nucleotides outside the gene matches: 14. Germline loops: CDR1 SGHRS, CDR2 YFSETQ. The CDR3 bases are TGCGCCAGTACCCTTAGCGGGAGCGTCGGCGATGAGCAGTTCTTC. Its protein is CASTLSGSVGDEQFF.